The 21 T cell receptor beta chains presented below share a single source sample, sequenced in a study of blood T cell repertoires in COVID-19. Sequencing used immunoSEQ multiplex PCR; TCRdb keeps in-frame clones, though not all of them. The repertoire consists of 300,000 to 450,000 clones, with around 90% occurring once and the leading ten covering approximately 4.1%. The sequenced sample consisted of peripheral blood. Source of these receptors: a woman aged 60-75 years with COVID-19, enrolled during active disease.

This rearrangement joins TRBV6-5 to TRBJ1-6, with 9 nucleotides matching TRBD1. The CDR3 runs to 15 residues. V gave up 7 bases and J gave up 7 bases; unmatched junction bases: 8. Looked up from germline, CDR1 is MNHEY and CDR2 is SVGAGI. CDR3 nucleotide sequence: TGTGCCAGCACCAGGTTCGGGACAGGGAATTCACCCCTCCACTTT. Its translation: CASTRFGTGNSPLHF.

The chain couples TRBV9 to TRBJ2-1, with D unclear. This CDR3 is 15 amino acids long. The ends were cut back, 2 bases at V and 1 base at J, with 10 bases in the middle. From germline, CDR1 is SGDLS and CDR2 YYNGEE. CDR3 nucleotide sequence: TGTGCCAGCAGCGTCCGAGCGAGTTCCTACAATGAGCAGTTCTTC. This translates into CASSVRASSYNEQFF.

This clone occurred once. The chain couples TRBV15 to TRBJ1-6; 7 nucleotides align to TRBD1. The V segment lost 0 bases and the J segment 10 bases; nucleotides outside the gene matches: 9. Germline CDR1 reads LNHNV; CDR2 reads YYDKDF (reference sequence). CDR3 length: 16 amino acids. CDR3 protein: CATSRDSSGGRSPLHF. The CDR3 DNA sequence: TGTGCCACCAGCAGAGATTCTTCAGGGGGGCGGTCACCCCTCCACTTT.

V and J are TRBV6-5 and TRBJ1-3, with 7 bases fitting TRBD1. The CDR3 runs 14 residues. Trimming cost V 6 bases and J 4 bases; bases outside gene matches: 6. From germline, CDR1 is MNHEY and CDR2 SVGAGI. Here the CDR3 reads CASSKTGTGNTIYF. CDR3 coding DNA: TGTGCCAGCAGCAAGACAGGGACGGGAAACACCATATATTTT.

This chain joins TRBV5-8 and TRBJ1-2; TRBD1 matches at 7 bases. The CDR3 spans 12 residues. Germline CDR1 SGHTS, CDR2 YDEGEE. J gave up 12 bases and V 2 bases, and 7 bases lay outside the gene matches. The CDR3 is CASSLDRARHTF. The DNA of the CDR3 is TGTGCCAGCAGCTTAGACAGGGCCCGCCACACCTTC.

The rearrangement links TRBV27 to TRBJ2-7, with TRBD1 identical over 7 bases. The CDR3 is made up of 13 amino acids. Germline assignment: CDR1 MNHEY and CDR2 SMNVEV (reference sequence). V lost 5 bases and J lost 1; bases outside the gene matches: 2. CDR3 sequence (DNA): TGTGCCAGCAGTCCGGACAGGTCCTACGAGCAGTACTTC. Protein sequence: CASSPDRSYEQYF.

Note on this clone: Its ends do not fully match the called genes, so a read error is possible. The chain is built from TRBV29-1 and TRBJ1-1; possible D gene TRBD1, 5 bases. The CDR3 is made up of 9 amino acids. The germline CDR1 and CDR2 sequences are SQVTM and ANQGSEA. This CDR3 reads CSVGRDPDF. The DNA for the CDR3 is TGCAGCGTTGGGCGGGACCCAGACTTT. The whole variable domain, filled in from reference TRBV29-1 and TRBJ1-1, reads SAVISQKPSRDICQRGTSLTIQCQVDSQVTMMFWYRQQPGQSLTLIATANQGSEATYESGFVIDKFPISRPNLTFSTLTVSNMSPEDSSIYLCSVGRDPDFGQGTRLTVV.

The rearrangement uses TRBV28 and TRBJ2-7, with D perhaps matching TRBD1 (6 bases). Germline values: CDR1 MDHEN, CDR2 SYDVKM. The CDR3 covers 14 residues. Trimming pared 3 bases from V and 7 bases from J, leaving 16 bases between. The DNA for the CDR3 is TGTGCCAGCAGTTTCGGGACAAGCCGGGCGGAGCAGTACTTC. It encodes CASSFGTSRAEQYF.

This CDR3 reads CASMREGQGTGNTIYF. CDR3 sequence (DNA): TGTGCCAGCATGCGGGAGGGACAGGGGACTGGAAACACCATATATTTT. This chain uses TRBV2 with TRBJ1-3; 10 bases are shared with TRBD1. The germline V gene has CDR1 SNHLY and CDR2 FYNNEI. This CDR3 is built from 16 residues. J was trimmed by 2 bases and V by 7 bases; bases with no gene match: 8.

The genes are TRBV5-1 and TRBJ2-5; 12 bases fit TRBD2. Germline V gene data show CDR1 as SGHRS and CDR2 as YFSETQ. The junction had 6 bases not matched to a gene; V was cut back by 1 base and J by 2 bases. The CDR3 has 17 amino acids. The CDR3, as DNA: TGCGCCAGCAGCTTGTCGCCTAGCGGGGGGGTACAAGAGACCCAGTACTTC. It is translated as CASSLSPSGGVQETQYF.

J is TRBJ1-2 and V is TRBV6-5; 7 bases align to TRBD1. Germline values: CDR1 MNHEY, CDR2 SVGAGI. CDR3 length: 15 amino acids. Germline trimming cut 1 base from V and 0 bases from J; bases unmatched to any gene: 2. CDR3 nucleotide sequence: TGTGCCAGCAGTTACTGGGACAGATCTAACTATGGCTACACCTTC. This codes for CASSYWDRSNYGYTF.

The chain combines TRBV5-4 with TRBJ2-5, with TRBD2 as a possible D gene (7 bases). Germline CDR1 reads SGHNT; CDR2 reads YYREEE (reference sequence). This CDR3 has 14 amino acids. Trimming cost V 0 bases and J 3 bases, with 9 bases left between them. This CDR3 reads CASSLGGGKETQYF. The CDR3 DNA reads TGTGCCAGCAGCTTGGGGGGGGGCAAAGAGACCCAGTACTTC.

The V and J genes are TRBV28 and TRBJ1-2, with 7 bases identical to TRBD1. Trimming at V came to 3 bases and at J to 7 bases, leaving 11 bases not matched to a gene. This CDR3 spans 15 amino acids. In germline, CDR1 is MDHEN, CDR2 SYDVKM. This CDR3 reads CASSFPEGAGRGYTF. CDR3 in DNA: TGTGCCAGCAGTTTCCCTGAGGGGGCGGGTCGTGGCTACACCTTC.

This chain links TRBV5-1 with TRBJ1-2, with 12 bases aligning to TRBD1. The germline V gene has CDR1 SGHRS and CDR2 YFSETQ. CDR3 length: 17 residues. Trimming at V came to 4 bases and at J to 6 bases, leaving 13 bases not matched to a gene. CDR3 region: CASSPRFTGQGADGYTF. CDR3 DNA: TGCGCCAGCAGCCCACGCTTTACGGGACAGGGGGCTGATGGCTACACCTTC.

The CDR3 is CASSPFATNEKLFF. CDR3 coding DNA: TGTGCCAGCAGTCCTTTTGCAACTAATGAAAAACTGTTTTTT. The chain has TRBV2 and TRBJ1-4; D unclear. CDR1 is SNHLY and CDR2 is FYNNEI in the germline V gene. The V end lost 5 bases, the J end lost 0 bases, and 7 bases lay between the germline ends. This CDR3 region has 14 residues.

The CDR3 nucleotides read TGTGCCAGCACTCAGGACGGGGTTTCGGGAAACACCATATATTTT. It is translated as CASTQDGVSGNTIYF. J is TRBJ1-3 and V is TRBV6-5; D is unresolved. V lost 7 bases, J lost 4 bases, and 17 bases lay in between. CDR3 length equals 15 residues. The germline V gene encodes CDR1 MNHEY and CDR2 SVGAGI.

The chain is built from TRBV3-1 (or the pseudogene TRBV3-2) and TRBJ2-1, with TRBD2 identical over 8 bases. The CDR3 consists of 14 residues. Trimming took 4 bases from V and 3 from J; bases not matched to a gene: 2. CDR1 is LGHDT, CDR2 YNNKEL, per germline (reference sequence). DNA of the CDR3: TGTGCCAGCAGCCCGGGGGGGGTCTACAATGAGCAGTTCTTC. Its translation: CASSPGGVYNEQFF.

The V call is TRBV12-3 or TRBV12-4, the J call TRBJ1-5; D gene uncertain. CDR3 length: 13 residues. V shed 5 bases and J shed 7 bases, with 12 bases lying between them. CDR3 coding DNA: TGTGCCAGCAGTCACGAGGAGACCCAGCCCCAGCATTTT. The encoded protein is CASSHEETQPQHF.

The chain is built from TRBV7-9 and TRBJ1-6; 11 bases agree with TRBD1. The CDR3 is 17 residues long. In germline, CDR1 is SEHNR, CDR2 FQNEAQ (reference sequence). After removal of 1 base from V and 9 bases from J, the junction contained 8 bases not matched to a gene. CDR3 DNA: TGTGCCAGCAGCTTAGGCCCGGGACAGGGGGTCAGTTCACCCCTCCACTTT. Its protein is CASSLGPGQGVSSPLHF. The full variable domain, with the rest looked up from reference TRBV7-9 and TRBJ1-6, is DTGVSQNPRHKITKRGQNVTFRCDPISEHNRLYWYRQTLGQGPEFLTYFQNEAQLEKSRLLSDRFSAERPKGSFSTLEIQRTEQGDSAMYLCASSLGPGQGVSSPLHFGNGTRLTVT.

The rearrangement links TRBV24-1 to TRBJ2-1, with TRBD1 as a possible D gene (6 bases). V gave up 3 bases and J gave up 4 bases, with 9 bases separating them. The CDR3 consists of 14 residues. CDR1 is KGHDR and CDR2 is SFDVKD in the germline V gene. In DNA form, the CDR3 reads TGTGCCACCAGTGATCCTACAGGGTACAATGAGCAGTTCTTC. Its protein product is CATSDPTGYNEQFF.

This clone was observed once. V is TRBV5-5 and J is TRBJ2-1; 14 positions agree with TRBD2. In germline, CDR1 is SGHKS, CDR2 YYEKEE (reference sequence). V gave up 4 bases and J gave up 3 bases; unmatched junction bases: 3. This CDR3 is 16 amino acids long. The CDR3 loop is CASSPGTSGGYNEQFF. CDR3 DNA: TGTGCCAGCAGCCCTGGGACTAGCGGGGGCTACAATGAGCAGTTCTTC.